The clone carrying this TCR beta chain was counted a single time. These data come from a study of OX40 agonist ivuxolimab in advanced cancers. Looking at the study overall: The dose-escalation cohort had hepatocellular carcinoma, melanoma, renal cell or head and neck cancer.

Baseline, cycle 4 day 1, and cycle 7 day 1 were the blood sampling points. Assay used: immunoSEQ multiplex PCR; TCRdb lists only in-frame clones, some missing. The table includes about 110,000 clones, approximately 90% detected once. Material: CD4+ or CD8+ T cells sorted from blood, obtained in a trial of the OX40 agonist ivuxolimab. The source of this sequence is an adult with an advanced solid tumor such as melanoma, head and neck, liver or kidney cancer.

The CDR3 DNA sequence: TGTGCCAGCAGCATCCAAGAGACCCAGTACTTC. This sequence encodes CASSIQETQYF. This chain links TRBV11-3 with TRBJ2-5; no clear D. The CDR3 spans 11 residues. Looked up from germline, CDR1 is SGHNT and CDR2 is YENEEA. V lost 5 bases and J lost 1, with 2 bases in between.